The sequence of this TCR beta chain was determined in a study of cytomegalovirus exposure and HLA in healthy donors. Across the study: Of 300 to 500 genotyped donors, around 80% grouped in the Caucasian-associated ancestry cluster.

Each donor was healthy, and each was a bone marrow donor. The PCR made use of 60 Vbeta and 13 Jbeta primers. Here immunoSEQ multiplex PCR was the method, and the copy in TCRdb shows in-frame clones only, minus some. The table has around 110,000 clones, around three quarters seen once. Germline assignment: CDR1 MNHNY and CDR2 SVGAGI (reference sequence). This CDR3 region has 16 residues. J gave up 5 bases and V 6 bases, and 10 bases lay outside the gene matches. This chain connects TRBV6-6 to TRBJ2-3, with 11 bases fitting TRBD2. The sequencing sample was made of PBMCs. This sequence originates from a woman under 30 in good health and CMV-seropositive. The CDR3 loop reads CASRQLGLAEKDTQYF. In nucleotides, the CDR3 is TGTGCCAGCAGACAACTGGGACTAGCGGAGAAAGATACGCAGTATTTT.